The 26 T cell receptor beta chains below were found in one sample sequenced in a study of blood T cell repertoires in COVID-19. TCRdb's table, derived via immunoSEQ multiplex PCR, lists solely in-frame clones and lacks some. The table lists around 60,000 clones, around four fifths of them singletons, with under 15% in the top ten. The sample comprised peripheral blood. The receptors originated from a man at least 80 years old with acute or convalescent COVID-19.

The gene calls are TRBV3-1 (or the pseudogene TRBV3-2) and TRBJ1-2; the D is unclear. Germline CDR1 is LGHDT and CDR2 is YNNKEL (reference sequence). Trimming shortened V by 4 bases and J by 4 bases, and 7 bases separated the two germline ends. The CDR3 runs to 12 residues. The chain's CDR3 is CASSPHLYGYTF. The CDR3 bases are TGTGCCAGCAGCCCACACCTCTATGGCTACACCTTC.

The chain links TRBV2 to TRBJ1-5, with D hard to call. Germline-derived CDR1 and CDR2 are SNHLY and FYNNEI. Deletions cut 4 bases from V and 7 bases from J, with 11 bases between. The CDR3 is 13 amino acids. CDR3 sequence reads: CASSVQGLQPQHF. Here the CDR3 DNA reads TGTGCCAGCAGTGTCCAAGGACTGCAGCCCCAGCATTTT.

V is TRBV30 and J is TRBJ1-3; TRBD1 matches at 10 bases. This CDR3 region has 13 residues. The trim removed 5 bases at V and 2 bases at J, leaving 0 bases unmatched. CDR1 and CDR2 from the germline V gene are GTSNPN and SVGIG (reference sequence). The CDR3 reads CAWDRGPGNTIYF. CDR3 DNA: TGTGCCTGGGACAGGGGGCCTGGAAACACCATATATTTT. The whole variable domain, filled in from reference TRBV30 and TRBJ1-3, reads SQTIHQWPATLVQPVGSPLSLECTVEGTSNPNLYWYRQAAGRGLQLLFYSVGIGQISSEVPQNLSASRPQDRQFILSSKKLLLSDSGFYLCAWDRGPGNTIYFGEGSWLTVV.

V usage is TRBV7-9 and J usage is TRBJ2-7, with a weak D call TRBD2 (5 bases). The CDR3 extends over 12 amino acids. Trimming pared 3 bases from V and 8 bases from J, leaving 11 bases between. Germline values: CDR1 SEHNR, CDR2 FQNEAQ (reference sequence). Here the CDR3 reads CASSFVGDQQYF. The CDR3 nucleotides read TGTGCCAGCAGCTTCGTGGGAGATCAGCAGTACTTC.

This chain links TRBV5-5 with TRBJ2-1; a weak D match, TRBD2 (5 bases). The CDR3 loop spans 15 amino acids. The germline V gene encodes CDR1 SGHKS and CDR2 YYEKEE (reference sequence). The V end was cut by 1 base, the J end by 3 bases, with 11 bases between. The CDR3 sequence: CASSLNNGVYNEQFF. DNA for the CDR3: TGTGCCAGCAGCTTGAATAACGGGGTCTACAATGAGCAGTTCTTC.

The CDR3 DNA follows: TGTGCCAGCAGCTTACAGTCGGGAGACACTGAAGCTTTCTTT. Protein: CASSLQSGDTEAFF. The V gene is TRBV7-2, the J gene TRBJ1-1, with D unresolved. Germline assignment: CDR1 SGHTA and CDR2 FQGNSA. The CDR3 is 14 residues long. Trimming left V 2 bases short and J 3 bases short, with 10 bases between.

This rearrangement joins TRBV5-1 to TRBJ1-2; D gene ambiguous. Trimming stripped 4 bases from V and 3 bases from J, with 10 bases between. The CDR3 has 13 amino acids. Germline CDR1 SGHRS, CDR2 YFSETQ. Written as DNA, the CDR3 is TGCGCCAGCAGCCTAAACGTCTACTATGGCTACACCTTC. Protein product: CASSLNVYYGYTF.

This rearrangement joins TRBV11-2 to TRBJ2-1, with D possibly being TRBD1 (5 bases). The CDR3 runs to 18 residues. Trimming pared 5 bases from V and 0 bases from J, leaving 20 bases between. Germline CDR1 is SGHAT and CDR2 is FQNNGV. CDR3 in amino acids: CASSLVEGVRGSYNEQFF. The CDR3 DNA reads TGTGCCAGCAGCCTAGTAGAAGGAGTAAGGGGCTCCTACAATGAGCAGTTCTTC.

This clone was counted a single time. This chain connects TRBV5-4 to TRBJ1-2; a possible D gene is TRBD1 (6 bases). Germline loops: CDR1 SGHNT, CDR2 YYREEE (reference sequence). The CDR3 is made up of 13 amino acids. Deletions cut 4 bases from V and 4 bases from J, with 11 bases between. The CDR3 sequence is CASSVDRIYGYTF. The DNA of the CDR3 is TGTGCCAGCAGCGTTGACAGGATCTATGGCTACACCTTC. The variable domain in full, with the rest retrieved from reference TRBV5-4 and TRBJ1-2, is ETGVTQSPTHLIKTRGQQVTLRCSSQSGHNTVSWYQQALGQGPQFIFQYYREEENGRGNFPPRFSGLQFPNYSSELNVNALELDDSALYLCASSVDRIYGYTFGSGTRLTVV.

The chain links TRBV3-1 (or the pseudogene TRBV3-2) to TRBJ1-1; 8 nucleotides match TRBD1. The germline gives CDR1 LGHDT, CDR2 YNNKEL (reference sequence). Germline trimming cut 3 bases from V and 0 bases from J; bases unmatched to any gene: 3. The CDR3 length is 15 residues. In nucleotides, the CDR3 is TGTGCCAGCAGCCAGCCGGACAGGGTGAACACTGAAGCTTTCTTT. This translates into CASSQPDRVNTEAFF.

The rearrangement uses TRBV18 and TRBJ1-2, with TRBD1 identical over 7 bases. This CDR3 region has 14 residues. The junction had 10 bases not matched to a gene; V was cut back by 5 bases and J by 7 bases. The V gene's germline CDR1 is KGHSH and CDR2 LQKENI. CDR3 region: CASSVGRGRAGYTF. The CDR3 DNA follows: TGTGCCAGCTCAGTAGGCAGGGGGAGAGCTGGCTACACCTTC.

This clone was seen a handful of times. The chain carries TRBV7-9 and TRBJ1-2; 8 bases match TRBD1. V trimming: 4 bases; J trimming: 4 bases; junction bases outside the gene matches: 5. This CDR3 spans 14 amino acids. In germline, CDR1 is SEHNR, CDR2 FQNEAQ (reference sequence). The CDR3 bases are TGTGCCAGCAGCTCCCAGGGGGCTATCTATGGCTACACCTTC. Amino acids: CASSSQGAIYGYTF.

V gene TRBV4-1 combines with J gene TRBJ2-5; 7 bases map to TRBD2. V gave up 1 base and J gave up 2 bases; unmatched junction bases: 4. This CDR3 is built from 15 residues. Germline lookup yields CDR1 MGHRA and CDR2 YSYEKL. The CDR3 is CASSQVTGGQETQYF. CDR3 sequence (DNA): TGCGCCAGCAGCCAAGTCACCGGGGGGCAAGAGACCCAGTACTTC.

CDR3 sequence (DNA): TGTGCCATCAGCCAATTCCAGGGGGGGAACACTGAAGCTTTCTTT. Its protein product is CAISQFQGGNTEAFF. The chain links TRBV10-3 to TRBJ1-1, with 7 nucleotides matching TRBD1. Trimming removed 6 bases from V and 1 base from J; junction bases left unmatched: 8. The germline gives CDR1 ENHRY, CDR2 SYGVKD. The length of the CDR3 is 15 residues.

J is TRBJ1-4 and V is TRBV18, with D possibly being TRBD1 (5 bases). This CDR3 has 19 amino acids. The germline V gene has CDR1 KGHSH and CDR2 LQKENI. The V and J ends lost 4 bases and 5 bases respectively, with 26 bases between them. This chain's CDR3 is CASSLEGSGSAGENEKLFF. CDR3 in DNA: TGTGCCAGCTCACTTGAAGGTTCAGGGTCTGCGGGAGAAAATGAAAAACTGTTTTTT. The variable domain in full, completed from reference TRBV18 and TRBJ1-4, reads NAGVMQNPRHLVRRRGQEARLRCSPMKGHSHVYWYRQLPEEGLKFMVYLQKENIIDESGMPKERFSAEFPKEGPSILRIQQVVRGDSAAYFCASSLEGSGSAGENEKLFFGSGTQLSVL.

The rearrangement uses TRBV19 and TRBJ1-1, with D maybe TRBD1 (5 bases). There are 15 residues in the CDR3. V dropped 3 bases and J dropped 5 bases, with 16 bases sitting between them. The germline gives CDR1 LNHDA, CDR2 SQIVND (reference sequence). Here the CDR3 reads CASSISSGRKTEAFF. The CDR3 region has the DNA TGTGCCAGTAGTATTTCGTCAGGGAGGAAGACTGAAGCTTTCTTT.

The chain couples TRBV5-1 to TRBJ1-2; D unresolved. Trimming cost V 4 bases and J 6 bases, with 10 bases left between them. The CDR3 spans 12 residues. Germline assignment: CDR1 SGHRS and CDR2 YFSETQ. In nucleotides, the CDR3 is TGCGCCAGCAGCCTGGCTAGTGATGGCTACACCTTC. Its protein product is CASSLASDGYTF.

A word on this clone: The junction differs from germline at one of its ends, possibly a read error. V is TRBV11-1 and J is TRBJ2-2, with a possible D match to TRBD1 (6 bases). CDR1 SGHAT and CDR2 FQDESV come from the germline V gene (reference sequence). The CDR3 length is 12 residues. The CDR3, as DNA: TGTGCCAGCAGCCCCCCCGCAGGGGCGCTGTTTTTT. Translation gives CASSPPAGALFF. Drawing the rest from reference TRBV11-1 and TRBJ2-2, the complete variable domain is EAEVAQSPRYKITEKSQAVAFWCDPISGHATLYWYRQILGQGPELLVQFQDESVVDDSQLPKDRFSAERLKGVDSTLKIQPAELGDSAMYLCASSPPAGALFFGEGSRLTVL.

This clone has just one count. The J gene is TRBJ1-1, the V gene TRBV10-3; 9 bases match TRBD1. The CDR3 loop spans 15 amino acids. Germline trimming cut 2 bases from V and 4 bases from J; bases unmatched to any gene: 5. CDR1 and CDR2 (germline): ENHRY, SYGVKD. In DNA, the CDR3 is TGTGCCATCAGTGAGGGACAGGGGTTGGCCACTGAAGCTTTCTTT. This translates into CAISEGQGLATEAFF.

This clone was detected a few times. V gene TRBV5-6 combines with J gene TRBJ2-7; D gene ambiguous. CDR1 and CDR2 (germline): SGHDT, YYEEEE. This CDR3 contains 13 residues. The V end lost 3 bases, the J end lost 0 bases, and 7 bases lay between the germline ends. The CDR3 protein is CASSSVSSYEQYF. CDR3 DNA sequence: TGTGCCAGCAGCTCCGTCAGCTCCTACGAGCAGTACTTC.

This clone has only one observation. This rearrangement joins TRBV15 to TRBJ2-3; a possible D gene is TRBD2 (6 bases). The CDR3 spans 12 residues. CDR1 and CDR2 (germline): LNHNV, YYDKDF (reference sequence). V gave up 1 base and J gave up 8 bases, with 7 bases separating them. The CDR3: CATSRGGVTQYF. The CDR3 DNA follows: TGTGCCACCAGCAGAGGGGGGGTTACGCAGTATTTT.

V is TRBV5-1 and J is TRBJ1-3; 7 bases are shared with TRBD1. Germline V lookup: CDR1 SGHRS, CDR2 YFSETQ. This CDR3 has 16 residues. V trimming: 4 bases; J trimming: 3 bases; junction bases outside the gene matches: 10. The CDR3 DNA reads as TGCGCCAGCAGCACCCGGCCAGGGGGAGGTGGAAACACCATATATTTT. It encodes CASSTRPGGGGNTIYF. The whole variable domain, remainder taken from reference TRBV5-1 and TRBJ1-3, is KAGVTQTPRYLIKTRGQQVTLSCSPISGHRSVSWYQQTPGQGLQFLFEYFSETQRNKGNFPGRFSGRQFSNSRSEMNVSTLELGDSALYLCASSTRPGGGGNTIYFGEGSWLTVV.

The chain couples TRBV10-3 to TRBJ2-5, with TRBD1 as a possible D gene (5 bases). CDR1 and CDR2 (germline): ENHRY, SYGVKD. V lost 2 bases and J lost 2, with 12 bases in between. The CDR3 has 15 amino acids. In DNA, the CDR3 is TGTGCCATCAGTGAGAGAGCAGGGCGGCAAGAGACCCAGTACTTC. This codes for CAISERAGRQETQYF.

V and J are TRBV4-1 and TRBJ1-4; tentatively, D is TRBD1 (6 bases). The CDR3 is 17 amino acids. The germline V and J ends were trimmed by 3 bases and 6 bases, with 20 bases remaining between them. Germline V gene sequence: CDR1 MGHRA, CDR2 YSYEKL. CDR3: CASSHASGGRGDEKLFF. As DNA, the CDR3 is TGCGCCAGCAGCCACGCATCGGGTGGCAGGGGAGATGAAAAACTGTTTTTT.

The J gene is TRBJ2-7, the V gene TRBV5-6; maybe TRBD1 (5 bases). CDR3 length equals 12 residues. Germline-derived CDR1 and CDR2 are SGHDT and YYEEEE. Trimming cost V 4 bases and J 7 bases, with 12 bases left between them. For the CDR3, the DNA is TGTGCCAGCAGCAGGACATGGGGTGAGCAGTACTTC. This translates into CASSRTWGEQYF.

J is TRBJ1-4 and V is TRBV5-4; the D gene is possibly TRBD1 (5 bases). Deletions cut 3 bases from V and 3 bases from J, with 9 bases between. The CDR3 extends over 14 amino acids. The germline V gene encodes CDR1 SGHNT and CDR2 YYREEE (reference sequence). The CDR3 nucleotides read TGTGCCAGCAGCTGGGGACTTGCTAATGAAAAACTGTTTTTT. Amino acid sequence: CASSWGLANEKLFF.